This T cell receptor beta chain is from a study of PD-1 blockade in classical Hodgkin lymphoma. Sample time point: newly diagnosed, previously untreated cHL patient sample. The V and J ends lost 8 bases and 9 bases, in that order; junction bases with no gene match: 14. The CDR3 runs 14 residues. Germline CDR1 and CDR2: MDHEN and SYDVKM. Libraries were prepared by immunoSEQ multiplex PCR; TCRdb keeps only in-frame clonotypes and omits some of them. The table includes around 50,000 clones, about nine tenths detected once. The origin of this receptor is a human donor with classical Hodgkin lymphoma. The sequenced sample consisted of peripheral blood mononuclear cells (PBMCs). The chain joins TRBV28 to TRBJ2-7; the match to TRBD2 covers 9 bases. The CDR3 reads CASGLGLAAGGQYF. The CDR3 DNA sequence: TGTGCCAGCGGGCTGGGACTAGCTGCCGGCGGGCAGTACTTC.